This is a list of T cell receptor beta chains from one sample in a study of blood T cells in healthy people across ages. TCRdb re-called the 5' RACE reads with MiXCR, one entry per CDR3 protein. The sample has roughly 680,000 distinct CDR3 sequences, around a fifth seen once. The specimen sequenced was blood. All receptors come from a man in his sixties or seventies in good health. Both conserved end residues are part of each CDR3. D genes are given only for firm matches. For some rows the clone size is stated as once, few or many, or as a class when expanded; others skip it.

j_call: TRBJ2-7
d_call: TRBD2
clone_size: few
v_call: TRBV4-1
cdr3_nt: TGCGCCAGCAGCACGGGACTAGCGGGGACCTACGAGCAGTACTTC
cdr3_aa: CASSTGLAGTYEQYF

j_call: TRBJ2-7
d_call: .
clone_size: .
v_call: TRBV20-1
cdr3_nt: TGCAGTGCTTCAGGGGTTACGATACGCTACGAGCAGTGCTTC
cdr3_aa: CSASGVTIRYEQCF

j_call: TRBJ2-5
d_call: TRBD2
clone_size: many
v_call: TRBV12-3/TRBV12-4
cdr3_nt: TGTGCCAGCAGGAGGACTAGCGGGAGGACCCAGTACTTC
cdr3_aa: CASRRTSGRTQYF

j_call: TRBJ2-3
d_call: .
clone_size: .
v_call: TRBV28
cdr3_nt: TGTGCCAGCAGTTTAACTCGGGCAGGGCGGAATACGCAGTATTTT
cdr3_aa: CASSLTRAGRNTQYF

j_call: TRBJ2-5
d_call: .
clone_size: .
v_call: TRBV18
cdr3_nt: TGTGCCAGCTCACCGCTGAACAGCCAAGAGACCCAGTACTTC
cdr3_aa: CASSPLNSQETQYF

j_call: TRBJ2-3
d_call: TRBD2
clone_size: few
v_call: TRBV11-3
cdr3_nt: TGTGCCAGCAGTCTGACTAGCGGGAGAGGTCATACGCAGTATTTT
cdr3_aa: CASSLTSGRGHTQYF

j_call: TRBJ2-5
d_call: TRBD2
clone_size: few
v_call: TRBV20-1
cdr3_nt: TGCAGTGCTAGTGGGACTAGCGGGAAGTACCAAGAGACCCAGTACTTC
cdr3_aa: CSASGTSGKYQETQYF

j_call: TRBJ2-1
d_call: .
clone_size: .
v_call: TRBV7-2
cdr3_nt: TGTGCCAGCAGCTTAGCGGGAATGAATAACAATGAGCAGTTCTTC
cdr3_aa: CASSLAGMNNNEQFF

j_call: TRBJ2-2
d_call: .
clone_size: .
v_call: TRBV12-3/TRBV12-4
cdr3_nt: TGTGCCAGCAAAAGGGTCTTGGCCGGGGAGCTGTTTTTT
cdr3_aa: CASKRVLAGELFF

j_call: TRBJ2-5
d_call: .
clone_size: .
v_call: TRBV12-3/TRBV12-4
cdr3_nt: TGTGCAAGCAGGGGTTTCCCGGGAGAACCAGAGGCCCAGTACTTC
cdr3_aa: CASRGFPGEPEAQYF

j_call: TRBJ1-4
d_call: .
clone_size: .
v_call: TRBV19
cdr3_nt: TGTGCCAGTAGCCCTGGCGGGACAAGGGAAAAACTGTTTTTT
cdr3_aa: CASSPGGTREKLFF

j_call: TRBJ2-5
d_call: .
clone_size: .
v_call: TRBV18
cdr3_nt: TGTGCCAGCTCACTAAGCAGGGGCAATTTTGTGGAGACCCAGTACTTC
cdr3_aa: CASSLSRGNFVETQYF

j_call: TRBJ2-5
d_call: TRBD2
clone_size: .
v_call: TRBV20-1
cdr3_nt: TGCAGTGCTAGAAAGGGACTAGCGGGAGCTGAGGAGACCCAGTACTTC
cdr3_aa: CSARKGLAGAEETQYF

j_call: TRBJ2-7
d_call: .
clone_size: .
v_call: TRBV9
cdr3_nt: TGTGCCAGCAGCGTAGGAGAATCAGGGATCTACGAGCAGTACTTC
cdr3_aa: CASSVGESGIYEQYF

j_call: TRBJ2-4
d_call: .
clone_size: few
v_call: TRBV20-1
cdr3_nt: TGCAGTGCTAGAGATGAACAGACTAGCAAAAACATTCAGTACTTC
cdr3_aa: CSARDEQTSKNIQYF

j_call: TRBJ2-5
d_call: TRBD1
clone_size: .
v_call: TRBV29-1
cdr3_nt: TGCAGCGTTCGATCCGGGACAGGGCTGGAGACCCAGTACTTC
cdr3_aa: CSVRSGTGLETQYF

j_call: TRBJ2-7
d_call: .
clone_size: .
v_call: TRBV28
cdr3_nt: TGTGCCAGCAGGTTCGACAGCTCCTACGAGCAGTACTTC
cdr3_aa: CASRFDSSYEQYF

j_call: TRBJ2-2
d_call: TRBD2
clone_size: .
v_call: TRBV12-5
cdr3_nt: TGTGCTAGTGGTTTGGTACGGGGCGGGAGTACCGGGGAGCTGTTTTTT
cdr3_aa: CASGLVRGGSTGELFF

j_call: TRBJ2-2
d_call: .
clone_size: few
v_call: TRBV27
cdr3_nt: TGTGCCAGCGGGAGGATCGGTTCCGGGGAGCTGTTTTTT
cdr3_aa: CASGRIGSGELFF

j_call: TRBJ1-6
d_call: .
clone_size: .
v_call: TRBV15
cdr3_nt: TGTGCCACCAGCAGAGATCGCACAAGCTATAATTCACCCCTCCACTTT
cdr3_aa: CATSRDRTSYNSPLHF

j_call: TRBJ2-7
d_call: TRBD2
clone_size: .
v_call: TRBV24-1
cdr3_nt: TGTGCCACCAGTGACCGTCACGACACTAGCGGGAGCGACCACGAGCAGTACTTC
cdr3_aa: CATSDRHDTSGSDHEQYF

j_call: TRBJ2-3
d_call: .
clone_size: .
v_call: TRBV28
cdr3_nt: TGTGCCAGCAGTTCCCTCGTGGGGCTAGCCCGCACAGATACGCAGTATTTT
cdr3_aa: CASSSLVGLARTDTQYF

j_call: TRBJ1-6
d_call: .
clone_size: .
v_call: TRBV12-3/TRBV12-4
cdr3_nt: TGTGCCAGCAGTTCACAGGGCTCCGATAATTCACCCCTCCACTTT
cdr3_aa: CASSSQGSDNSPLHF

j_call: TRBJ2-5
d_call: .
clone_size: .
v_call: TRBV20-1
cdr3_nt: TGCAGTGCTAGGCTACAGGGAGGAGAGACCCAGTACTTC
cdr3_aa: CSARLQGGETQYF

j_call: TRBJ1-1
d_call: .
clone_size: few
v_call: TRBV10-3
cdr3_nt: TGTGCCACCCAACAGGGCTCCTTTGAAGCTTTCTTT
cdr3_aa: CATQQGSFEAFF

j_call: TRBJ1-1
d_call: .
clone_size: many
v_call: TRBV7-2
cdr3_nt: TGTGCCAGCAGCCCCAACGGGAGGGTCTACTCTTCCCTTTATGGTAATGAAGCTTTCTTT
cdr3_aa: CASSPNGRVYSSLYGNEAFF

j_call: TRBJ2-5
d_call: TRBD2
clone_size: many
v_call: TRBV10-3
cdr3_nt: TGTGCCATCAGTGAGTCGGGTTCTAGCGGACAAGAGACCCAGTACTTC
cdr3_aa: CAISESGSSGQETQYF

j_call: TRBJ2-7
d_call: TRBD1
clone_size: .
v_call: TRBV4-1
cdr3_nt: TGCGCCAGCAGCTTTCCGGGACAGGGCCTTTACGAGCAGTACTTC
cdr3_aa: CASSFPGQGLYEQYF

j_call: TRBJ2-7
d_call: .
clone_size: .
v_call: TRBV21-1
cdr3_nt: TGTGCCAGCAGCAAAGGGGTCGGGCAATCCTACGAGCAGTACTTC
cdr3_aa: CASSKGVGQSYEQYF

j_call: TRBJ1-1
d_call: .
clone_size: .
v_call: TRBV30
cdr3_nt: TGTGCCTGGAGTCCTATGACACCGAACACTGAAGCTTTCTTT
cdr3_aa: CAWSPMTPNTEAFF

j_call: TRBJ2-7
d_call: .
clone_size: few
v_call: TRBV4-1
cdr3_nt: TGCGCCAGCAGCCAGTCGGGTGGGGGGATCTACGAGCAGTACTTC
cdr3_aa: CASSQSGGGIYEQYF

j_call: TRBJ2-1
d_call: TRBD2
clone_size: many
v_call: TRBV28
cdr3_nt: TGTGCCAGCAGGCCGGGACTAGCGGGAACAGAGCAGTTCTTC
cdr3_aa: CASRPGLAGTEQFF

j_call: TRBJ2-7
d_call: TRBD2
clone_size: .
v_call: TRBV5-1
cdr3_nt: TGCGCCAGCAGCTTGGCCGGAAGGGGACTAGCGGACGAGCAGTACTTC
cdr3_aa: CASSLAGRGLADEQYF

j_call: TRBJ1-5
d_call: .
clone_size: many
v_call: TRBV7-2
cdr3_nt: TGTGCCAGCAGCCCCGACGGGACACCCGATCAGCCCCAGCATTTT
cdr3_aa: CASSPDGTPDQPQHF

j_call: TRBJ2-7
d_call: TRBD2
clone_size: .
v_call: TRBV18
cdr3_nt: TGTGCCAGCTCACCAAAAACTAGCGGGAGTAGCGAGCAGTACTTC
cdr3_aa: CASSPKTSGSSEQYF

j_call: TRBJ2-1
d_call: TRBD2
clone_size: few
v_call: TRBV14
cdr3_nt: TGTGCCAGCAGCCGACGACTAGCGGGTGACAATGAGCAGTTCTTC
cdr3_aa: CASSRRLAGDNEQFF

j_call: TRBJ1-2
d_call: TRBD1
clone_size: .
v_call: TRBV6-1
cdr3_nt: TGTGCCAGCAGTGGCGGGGCAGGGGGGATCTATGGCTACACCTTC
cdr3_aa: CASSGGAGGIYGYTF

j_call: TRBJ2-3
d_call: .
clone_size: many
v_call: TRBV29-1
cdr3_nt: TGCAGCGTTGTCGGTGTCAGAACGAGCACAGATACGCAGTATTTT
cdr3_aa: CSVVGVRTSTDTQYF

j_call: TRBJ2-3
d_call: .
clone_size: few
v_call: TRBV12-3/TRBV12-4
cdr3_nt: TGTGCCAGCAGTGAGGACAGCCGCACAGATACGCAGTATTTT
cdr3_aa: CASSEDSRTDTQYF

j_call: TRBJ1-5
d_call: TRBD1
clone_size: few
v_call: TRBV14
cdr3_nt: TGTGCCAGCAGCCAATCGACAGGGGTCAAGGAAGTAGGCAATCAGCCCCAGCATTTT
cdr3_aa: CASSQSTGVKEVGNQPQHF

j_call: TRBJ2-5
d_call: .
clone_size: .
v_call: TRBV4-1
cdr3_nt: TGCGCCAGCAGCCAAGATCCAGGGGAGCAAGAGACCCAGTACTTC
cdr3_aa: CASSQDPGEQETQYF

j_call: TRBJ2-2
d_call: .
clone_size: few
v_call: TRBV20-1
cdr3_nt: TGCAGTGCTAGAGATTATAACCGAGGCTCCGGGGAGCTGTTTTTT
cdr3_aa: CSARDYNRGSGELFF

j_call: TRBJ2-3
d_call: .
clone_size: .
v_call: TRBV4-1
cdr3_nt: TGCGCCAGCAGCTCCGCCGCTAGCGATCACACAGATACGCAGTATTTT
cdr3_aa: CASSSAASDHTDTQYF

j_call: TRBJ2-6
d_call: .
clone_size: few
v_call: TRBV29-1
cdr3_nt: TGCAGCGTGGCGACAGCTACTGGGGCCAACGTCCTGACTTTC
cdr3_aa: CSVATATGANVLTF

j_call: TRBJ2-7
d_call: TRBD1
clone_size: few
v_call: TRBV25-1
cdr3_nt: TGTGCCAGCAGTGAGGGACAGGGAACCGAGCAGTACTTC
cdr3_aa: CASSEGQGTEQYF